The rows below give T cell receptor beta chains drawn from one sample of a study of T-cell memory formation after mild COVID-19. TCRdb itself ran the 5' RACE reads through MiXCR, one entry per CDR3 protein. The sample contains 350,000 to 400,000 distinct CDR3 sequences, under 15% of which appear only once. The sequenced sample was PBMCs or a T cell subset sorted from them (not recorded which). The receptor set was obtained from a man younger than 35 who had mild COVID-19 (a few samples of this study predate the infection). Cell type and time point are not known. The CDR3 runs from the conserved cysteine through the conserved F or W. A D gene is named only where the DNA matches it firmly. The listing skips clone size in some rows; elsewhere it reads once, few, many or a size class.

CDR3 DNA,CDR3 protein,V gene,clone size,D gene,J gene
TGTGCCACCAGCAGGGCAGGGGAGACCCAGTACTTC,CATSRAGETQYF,TRBV15,many,NA,TRBJ2-5
TGCGCCAGCAGCCAGAAAGCGGGGGGGATAACTGATACGCAGTATTTT,CASSQKAGGITDTQYF,TRBV4-3,NA,TRBD2,TRBJ2-3
TGTGCCAGTAGTATCCGGACAGGGCCGGGGCAGCCCCAGCATTTT,CASSIRTGPGQPQHF,TRBV19,few,TRBD1,TRBJ1-5
TGTGCCAGCAGCTCTGCCGCGCGGGGGCAAGAGACCCAGTACTTC,CASSSAARGQETQYF,TRBV5-4,NA,TRBD2,TRBJ2-5
TGTGCCGGGGGACAGGGCGAGAATGAGCAGTTCTTC,CAGGQGENEQFF,TRBV7-9,few,TRBD1,TRBJ2-1
TGTGCCAGCAGCTTCCGGGGCGCGGATTTCAAGTATGGCTACACCTTC,CASSFRGADFKYGYTF,TRBV7-2,few,NA,TRBJ1-2
TGCGCCAGCAGCCAAGATCATTGGGGCGGCACTGAAGCTTTCTTT,CASSQDHWGGTEAFF,TRBV4-1,NA,NA,TRBJ1-1
TGTGCCAGCGCCGTTCCGGGGGGAGGGACCCAGTACTTC,CASAVPGGGTQYF,TRBV25-1,NA,TRBD2,TRBJ2-5
TGTGCCAGCAGCCAAGGGGGGGACTACAATGAGCAGTTCTTC,CASSQGGDYNEQFF,TRBV3-1,few,NA,TRBJ2-1
TGTGCCAGCACCCTTCGGTCGGTTTTACAGTATTTT,CASTLRSVLQYF,TRBV12-3/TRBV12-4,NA,NA,TRBJ2-3
TGTGCCACCAGCAGAGGAGGGACAGTGGTGAGCTCCTACAATGAGCAGTTCTTC,CATSRGGTVVSSYNEQFF,TRBV15,few,TRBD1,TRBJ2-1
TGTGCCAGCAGGGGGCCCGGTAATGAGCAGTTCTTC,CASRGPGNEQFF,TRBV7-6,few,NA,TRBJ2-1
TGTGCCAGCAAAAAGGGTCGTCAGTTTCTAGCCCAGCATTTT,CASKKGRQFLAQHF,TRBV11-1,NA,NA,TRBJ1-5
TGTGCCAGCAGTTACTTAGGGACAGGATCCTATGGCTACACCTTC,CASSYLGTGSYGYTF,TRBV6-5,NA,TRBD1,TRBJ1-2
TGTGCCAGCAGCTTAGACCCGTTCACTGAAGCTTTCTTT,CASSLDPFTEAFF,TRBV7-3,few,NA,TRBJ1-1
TGTGCCATCAGCATCGGGACAGCCCTTGGCTACGAGCAGTACTTC,CAISIGTALGYEQYF,TRBV10-3,few,TRBD1,TRBJ2-7
TGCAGCGTTGAAGATCTAGGGACAGCTCTCCTTGTGCGAACCTACGAGCAGTACTTC,CSVEDLGTALLVRTYEQYF,TRBV29-1,NA,TRBD1,TRBJ2-7
TGCAGTGCTAGAGGGGTCGCGGGGGTTGGGTCAGATACGCAGTATTTT,CSARGVAGVGSDTQYF,TRBV20-1,few,TRBD2,TRBJ2-3
TGTGCCATCAGTGAGGGAAGACAGGGAGAAGCTTTCTTT,CAISEGRQGEAFF,TRBV10-3,NA,TRBD1,TRBJ1-1
TGCAGTGCTAGAGACCGGGACAGGGGGCTGAACTATGGCTACACCTTC,CSARDRDRGLNYGYTF,TRBV20-1,NA,TRBD1,TRBJ1-2
TGTGCCAGCCCGGGATCGATAGTTTTGAACACCGGGGAGCTGTTTTTT,CASPGSIVLNTGELFF,TRBV7-2,NA,NA,TRBJ2-2
TGTGCCACCAGTGGTCCGGTTTCTCAACTTGAAGGTCTAGCCAAAAACATTCAGTACTTC,CATSGPVSQLEGLAKNIQYF,TRBV24-1,NA,NA,TRBJ2-4
TGTGCCAGCAACCAACAGGGCACTGAAGCTTTCTTT,CASNQQGTEAFF,TRBV7-9,few,NA,TRBJ1-1
TGCGCCAGCAGCCAAGAAGGCTCCAGCGGGGGGTTAGAGACCCAGTACTTC,CASSQEGSSGGLETQYF,TRBV4-3,NA,TRBD2,TRBJ2-5
TGTGCCATCAGCAAGGGGGGCGGAGACTCCTACAATGAGCAGTTCTTC,CAISKGGGDSYNEQFF,TRBV10-3,NA,NA,TRBJ2-1
TGTGCCAGCAGGCTGACAGGGAATAATGGCTACACCTTC,CASRLTGNNGYTF,TRBV6-2/TRBV6-3,NA,TRBD1,TRBJ1-2
TGCAGTGCTAGAGTGTTCCGGAACACTGAAGCTTTCTTT,CSARVFRNTEAFF,TRBV20-1,few,NA,TRBJ1-1